This TCR beta chain was found in a study of OX40 agonist ivuxolimab in advanced cancers. Study information: Of mixed ages from roughly 23 to 85 and averaging approximately 60 years, the group was about 86% male. Prior checkpoint blockade (anti-PD-1, anti-PD-L1 or anti-CTLA-4) was permitted; less than 45% had it. General study points: Determination of antigen specificity was not performed for the expanded peripheral T cells. Normalized expansion of T-cell clones was also low for some nonresponders.

The assay was immunoSEQ multiplex PCR, and TCRdb's table has in-frame clones only and misses some. The repertoire includes about 98,000 clones, 85% to 95% of them detected once, and around 0.3% sits in the top ten. This clone was seen once. Its antigen is unidentified. CDR3 length equals 14 residues. V was pared by 3 bases and J by 3 bases, with 9 bases between. Germline-derived CDR1 and CDR2 are LGHNA and YNFKEQ. This sequence originates from an adult with an advanced solid tumor such as melanoma, head and neck, liver or kidney cancer. J is TRBJ1-5 and V is TRBV4-2; D is undetermined. Sample: CD4+ or CD8+ T cells sorted from blood, taken in a trial of the OX40 agonist ivuxolimab. CDR3 in DNA: TGTGCCAGCAGCCAGGAACGGTTCAATCAGCCCCAGCATTTT. Its translation is CASSQERFNQPQHF.